This is a list of T cell receptor beta chains from one sample in a study of human T cells and chemical hapten exposure. TCRdb re-called the reads with MiXCR, one entry per CDR3 protein. The data show more than 100,000 distinct CDR3 sequences, approximately 9.3% seen once. Sequenced input: whole blood. These receptors were obtained from a human donor in good health. Some clones in this sample may be carry-over from other donors' samples. The CDR3 runs from the conserved cysteine through the conserved F or W. Each record gives: D gene, J gene, clone size, V gene, CDR3 DNA, CDR3 protein. The D gene is left open where the match is weak. Clone size is stated in some rows and not others, as once, few, many or a class when expanded.

>TRBD2|TRBJ2-5|-|TRBV12-3/TRBV12-4
TGTGCCAGCAGTTTCCCACTAGCGGGTCAAGAGACCCAGTACTTC
CASSFPLAGQETQYF
>-|TRBJ2-5|-|TRBV7-3
TGTGCCAGCAGCCCAACGGGATTCGGCGAGACCCATTACTTC
CASSPTGFGETHYF
>TRBD1|TRBJ2-7|many|TRBV19
TGTGCCAGTAGTATGACAGGGGACGAGCAGTACTTC
CASSMTGDEQYF
>TRBD1|TRBJ2-1|many|TRBV5-1
TGCGCCAGCAGCTTGGGGACAGGAGATACCTACAATGAGCAGTTCTTC
CASSLGTGDTYNEQFF
>TRBD2|TRBJ2-7|many|TRBV25-1
TGTGCCAGCAGTGTTAGCGGGAGCTCCTACGAGCAGTACTTC
CASSVSGSSYEQYF
>TRBD2|TRBJ2-7|-|TRBV4-2
TGTGCCAGCAGCCAAGAAGGCGGGGGGATTTACGAGCAGTACTTC
CASSQEGGGIYEQYF
>-|TRBJ2-7|-|TRBV6-1
TGTGCCAGCGGTAGCGAGCAGTACTTC
CASGSEQYF
>TRBD2|TRBJ2-1|-|TRBV7-9
TGTGCCAGCAGCTTAGGGACTAGCGATCACGATGAGCAGTTCTTC
CASSLGTSDHDEQFF
>-|TRBJ2-7|few|TRBV4-3
TGCGCCAGCAGCCAAGATCACAGGGCGCGGTTCTACGAGCAGTACTTC
CASSQDHRARFYEQYF
>TRBD2|TRBJ2-7|-|TRBV14
TGTGCCAGCAGCCAAGCTCTAGCGGACGAGCAGTACTTC
CASSQALADEQYF
>TRBD2|TRBJ2-3|few|TRBV13
TGTGCCAGCAGCTTCCTAGCGGGAGAAGATACGCAGTATTTT
CASSFLAGEDTQYF
>TRBD2|TRBJ2-1|-|TRBV5-1
TGCGCCAGCAGATCCCTTAGCGGGAGGCGGGGTGAGCAGTTCTTC
CASRSLSGRRGEQFF
>-|TRBJ2-4|-|TRBV4-2
TGTGCCAGCAGTCCAACGGCCGGACTAGCCAAAAACATTCAGTACTTC
CASSPTAGLAKNIQYF
>TRBD1|TRBJ2-1|-|TRBV19
TGTGCCAGTATTCAGAGGGGACAGGGCGTGAATGAGCAGTTCTTC
CASIQRGQGVNEQFF
>TRBD2|TRBJ2-3|many|TRBV20-1
TGCAGTGCTAGAGACACTAGCGGGAGAAGGAAAGATACGCAGTATTTT
CSARDTSGRRKDTQYF
>-|TRBJ2-5|many|TRBV9
TGTGCCAGCAGCGTACGATTAGGAGAGACCCAGTACTTC
CASSVRLGETQYF
>-|TRBJ2-3|many|TRBV6-4
TGTGCCAGCAGTGACACGGGGAGCACAGATACGCAGTATTTT
CASSDTGSTDTQYF
>-|TRBJ2-2|-|TRBV7-7
TGTGCCAGCAGCTTAGGAGGCTCCGGGGAGCTGTTTTTT
CASSLGGSGELFF
>-|TRBJ2-6|many|TRBV10-3
TGTGGGCCCGGTCGAAGGCCTTGGGACACCTCTGGGGCCAACGTCCTGACTTTC
CGPGRRPWDTSGANVLTF
>TRBD2|TRBJ2-3|many|TRBV10-2
TGCGCCAGCAGCGGGAGGGAGGGCACAGATACGCAGTATTTT
CASSGREGTDTQYF
>TRBD1|TRBJ1-1|many|TRBV7-3
TGTGCCAGCAGACCGGACAGGGGGGCCCGAACTGAAGCTTTCTTT
CASRPDRGARTEAFF
>-|TRBJ2-2|many|TRBV7-2
TGTGCCAGCAGCTTACGGGAAGGGCCAGGGGAGCTGTTTTTT
CASSLREGPGELFF
>-|TRBJ2-2|-|TRBV5-8
TGTGCCAGCCTCCCGACGGCAGGCCGGAACACCGGGGAGCTGTTTTTT
CASLPTAGRNTGELFF
>-|TRBJ1-6|few|TRBV6-6
TGTGCCAGCAGTTACCCGCAGGGAGATAATTCACCCCTCCACTTT
CASSYPQGDNSPLHF
>TRBD1|TRBJ2-2|-|TRBV12-3/TRBV12-4
TGTGCCAGCATTAGGGGACAGGGTGTATCCGGGGAGCTGTTTTTT
CASIRGQGVSGELFF
>TRBD2|TRBJ2-5|-|TRBV2
TGTGCCAGCAGTGAAAGGGCTAGCGGGAGAGTAACTGCGGAGACCCAGTACTTC
CASSERASGRVTAETQYF